The 9 T cell receptor beta chains reported below all come from one sample, sequenced in a study of metastatic and nonmetastatic thyroid tumors. Every patient was untreated before thyroid surgery. TCRdb reprocessed the PCR reads via MiXCR. The table lists 40,000 or so clones, less than 60% of them singletons. The specimen sequenced was tumor tissue. The receptors derive from a male donor with papillary thyroid cancer or a benign thyroid nodule (not recorded which). Some clones in this sample may be carry-over from other donors' samples.

The chain employs TRBV19 and TRBJ2-7, with D maybe TRBD1 (7 bases). Germline CDR1 LNHDA, CDR2 SQIVND (reference sequence). The CDR3 extends over 17 amino acids. V was clipped by 5 bases and J by 6 bases, with 26 bases between them. DNA of the CDR3: TGTGCCAGTAGTCCCATCGAACCGGGACGGAGGGGGCTCGAGCAGTACTTC. Translated: CASSPIEPGRRGLEQYF.

Remarks on this clone: Mismatch with germline at one junction end may stem from a read error. The CDR3 is CGSSLGRVNTGELFF. Written as DNA, the CDR3 is TGTGGCAGCAGCTTAGGGCGGGTTAACACCGGGGAGCTGTTTTTT. This sequence joins TRBV11-3 and TRBJ2-2, with D maybe TRBD2 (5 bases). The CDR3 contains 15 residues. CDR1 SGHNT and CDR2 YENEEA come from the germline V gene.

The V call is TRBV9, the J call TRBJ1-3; D gene uncertain. V dropped 3 bases and J dropped 0 bases, with 7 bases sitting between them. Looked up from germline, CDR1 is SGDLS and CDR2 is YYNGEE. The CDR3 is 14 residues long. The CDR3 region is CASSAGGSGNTIYF. The CDR3 bases are TGTGCCAGCAGCGCCGGTGGCTCTGGAAACACCATATATTTT.

A few counts support this clone. The V and J genes are TRBV19 and TRBJ1-2; no firm D call. The germline V gene encodes CDR1 LNHDA and CDR2 SQIVND (reference sequence). The V end was cut by 5 bases, the J end by 0 bases, with 10 bases between. This CDR3 region has 14 residues. The CDR3: CASSEGRTNYGYTF. DNA of the CDR3: TGTGCCAGTAGTGAAGGACGGACTAACTATGGCTACACCTTC.

The rearrangement links TRBV6-1 to TRBJ2-7; TRBD1 might be the D (6 bases). The CDR3 loop spans 12 amino acids. The germline V gene encodes CDR1 MNHNS and CDR2 SASEGT. Trimming stripped 7 bases from V and 3 bases from J, with 10 bases between. CDR3 bases: TGTGCCAGCAATATACAGGGCTACGAGCAGTACTTC. It encodes CASNIQGYEQYF.

This clone was found a few times. The chain employs TRBV27 and TRBJ2-2; 13 bases fit TRBD2. CDR1 is MNHEY, CDR2 SMNVEV, per germline (reference sequence). J was trimmed by 4 bases and V by 3 bases; bases with no gene match: 2. The CDR3 covers 16 residues. The CDR3 loop is CASSFGLAGVTGELFF. The CDR3 DNA reads as TGTGCCAGCAGTTTCGGACTAGCGGGAGTCACCGGGGAGCTGTTTTTT.

As to this clone: A read error may account for a junction end that differs from germline. V gene TRBV12-3 or TRBV12-4 combines with J gene TRBJ1-3, with TRBD1 matching 9 bases. CDR3 length: 13 residues. CDR3 protein: CASSPGGGQGRGF. In DNA, the CDR3 is TGTGCCAGCAGCCCAGGGGGGGGACAGGGCCGAGGCTTT.

The chain carries TRBV6-1 and TRBJ1-2; a weak D match, TRBD1 (5 bases). V was clipped by 5 bases and J by 6 bases, with 16 bases between them. The CDR3 runs 14 residues. Germline CDR1 reads MNHNS; CDR2 reads SASEGT. CDR3 sequence reads: CASSRSRGRDGYTF. The CDR3 DNA follows: TGTGCCAGCAGTCGGAGTCGGGGCAGGGATGGCTACACCTTC.

In its sample, this clone was seen a few times. The chain has TRBV2 and TRBJ2-7, with D tentatively TRBD1 or TRBD2 (5 bases each). Trimming cost V 6 bases and J 4 bases, with 19 bases left between them. Germline V gives CDR1 SNHLY, CDR2 FYNNEI. The CDR3 runs 15 residues. The CDR3 bases are TGTGCCAGCAGCGGACTCGGGACCTCCATTTACGAGCAGTACTTC. Translating gives CASSGLGTSIYEQYF.